The 24 T cell receptor beta chains given below trace back to one sample, sequenced in a study of T-cell memory formation after mild COVID-19. Each CDR3 protein gets one entry after TCRdb re-called the 5' RACE reads with MiXCR. The sample lists around 440,000 distinct CDR3 sequences, 18% seen once, with around 12% in the top ten. The sequenced sample consisted of PBMCs or a T cell subset sorted from them (not recorded which). The receptors come from an adult woman who had mild COVID-19 (a few samples of this study predate the infection). Cell type and time point are not known.

The chain uses TRBV20-1 and TRBJ2-1; 7 bases fit TRBD2. V lost 1 base, J lost 7 bases, and 10 bases stayed unmatched. The germline CDR1 and CDR2 sequences are DFQATT and SNEGSKA (reference sequence). The CDR3 spans 15 residues. The CDR3 coding sequence is TGCAGTGCTAGAGTTTTAGCGGGCGGGTCTAATGAGCAGTTCTTC. Amino acid sequence: CSARVLAGGSNEQFF.

The chain couples TRBV4-1 to TRBJ1-2; no clear D. V was trimmed by 3 bases and J by 5 bases, leaving 16 bases between them. Germline V lookup: CDR1 MGHRA, CDR2 YSYEKL. This CDR3 is built from 15 residues. CDR3 DNA sequence: TGCGCCAGCAGCCAGAGGAAGAGGTCCCCGTATGGCTACACCTTC. Protein: CASSQRKRSPYGYTF.

This clonotype was observed at least ten times. The chain joins TRBV19 to TRBJ1-1; a weak D match, TRBD1 (6 bases). Germline V gives CDR1 LNHDA, CDR2 SQIVND (reference sequence). The CDR3 spans 13 residues. V was clipped by 6 bases and J by 3 bases, with 11 bases between them. The CDR3 region has the DNA TGTGCCAGTAGGATATACAGGGACACTGAAGCTTTCTTT. Amino acid sequence: CASRIYRDTEAFF.

The chain recombines TRBV4-1 with TRBJ2-2; D ambiguous. This CDR3 spans 15 amino acids. Trimming cost V 1 base and J 1 base, with 7 bases left between them. CDR1 and CDR2 from the germline V gene are MGHRA and YSYEKL. The CDR3, as DNA: TGCGCCAGCAGCCAAGTCCTGGGGAACACCGGGGAGCTGTTTTTT. Translated, it gives CASSQVLGNTGELFF.

The chain links TRBV6-5 to TRBJ2-1, with 10 bases lining up with TRBD2. This CDR3 is 13 amino acids long. Unmatched junction bases numbered 3, after V lost 7 bases and J lost 6 bases. Germline V gene data show CDR1 as MNHEY and CDR2 as SVGAGI. The CDR3 coding sequence is TGTGCCAGCACCAGGACTAGCGGCAATGAGCAGTTCTTC. The encoded protein is CASTRTSGNEQFF.

CDR3 sequence (DNA): TGTGCCAGCAGTCCCCCCGGGAGGGGACCTAACACTGAAGCTTTCTTT. Amino acids: CASSPPGRGPNTEAFF. This sequence joins TRBV12-3 or TRBV12-4 and TRBJ1-1; D may be TRBD1 (5 bases). This CDR3 region has 16 residues. The V end lost 5 bases, the J end lost 2 bases, and 18 bases lay between the germline ends.

The chain recombines TRBV12-3 or TRBV12-4 with TRBJ2-1, with 7 bases identical to TRBD2. J gave up 4 bases and V 7 bases, and 10 bases lay outside the gene matches. CDR3 size: 15 residues. The CDR3 loop reads CASTPGDYKYNEQFF. The CDR3 DNA sequence: TGTGCCAGCACCCCGGGGGACTACAAATACAATGAGCAGTTCTTC.

The rearrangement links TRBV7-9 to TRBJ1-1, with unresolved D. CDR1 is SEHNR, CDR2 FQNEAQ, per germline (reference sequence). The CDR3 is 9 residues long. V was trimmed by 4 bases and J by 9 bases, leaving 3 bases between them. Written as DNA, the CDR3 is TGTGCCAGCAGCTCTCAAGCTTTCTTT. Amino acid sequence: CASSSQAFF. Full variable domain (missing parts from reference TRBV7-9 and TRBJ1-1): DTGVSQNPRHKITKRGQNVTFRCDPISEHNRLYWYRQTLGQGPEFLTYFQNEAQLEKSRLLSDRFSAERPKGSFSTLEIQRTEQGDSAMYLCASSSQAFFGQGTRLTVV.

The chain carries TRBV29-1 and TRBJ2-3; D gene unclear. The CDR3 sequence is 10 residues long. Trimming left V 4 bases short and J 6 bases short, with 5 bases between. In germline, CDR1 is SQVTM, CDR2 ANQGSEA. The CDR3 loop is CSVGGDTQYF. DNA of the CDR3: TGCAGCGTTGGTGGGGATACGCAGTATTTT.

Only a few counts were recorded for this clonotype. This chain links TRBV5-1 with TRBJ1-2; 9 positions match TRBD1. The trim removed 4 bases at V and 0 bases at J, leaving 10 bases unmatched. Germline loops: CDR1 SGHRS, CDR2 YFSETQ. CDR3 length equals 17 residues. CDR3 residues: CASSPAGTGTPNYGYTF. The CDR3 DNA follows: TGCGCCAGCAGCCCTGCCGGGACAGGGACACCTAACTATGGCTACACCTTC.

The chain recombines TRBV15 with TRBJ2-3, with a possible D match to TRBD2 (6 bases). The CDR3 loop spans 16 amino acids. The V gene lost 5 bases and the J gene lost 6 bases, with 21 bases spanning the gap. The germline V gene has CDR1 LNHNV and CDR2 YYDKDF (reference sequence). In DNA, the CDR3 is TGTGCCACCAGCGGAGGGTTCCGGGGAGGAAGGGATACGCAGTATTTT. It encodes CATSGGFRGGRDTQYF.

The chain is built from TRBV6-6 and TRBJ2-4; weak D call: TRBD1 (6 bases). Germline-derived CDR1 and CDR2 are MNHNY and SVGAGI (reference sequence). The CDR3 is made up of 15 amino acids. With 6 bases removed from V and 8 bases from J, the gap between germline ends came to 20 bases. CDR3: CASRGSSQGIDIQYF. CDR3 DNA sequence: TGTGCCAGCAGGGGCAGTTCGCAGGGGATAGACATTCAGTACTTC.

A few counts support this clonotype. The chain is built from TRBV2 and TRBJ1-1; 11 bases align to TRBD1. Germline V gene lookup returns CDR1 SNHLY and CDR2 FYNNEI. The CDR3 length is 13 residues. V shed 7 bases and J 6 bases; nucleotides not matched to a gene: 4. This chain's CDR3 is CASTGQGASEAFF. DNA for the CDR3: TGTGCCAGCACTGGACAGGGGGCCTCTGAAGCTTTCTTT.

Within the sample, this clonotype is medium-sized. The rearrangement links TRBV5-6 to TRBJ2-1; 7 bases line up with TRBD1. Germline CDR1 is SGHDT and CDR2 is YYEEEE. The CDR3 is 15 amino acids. With V trimmed by 4 bases and J by 0 bases, 4 bases remained unmatched. Here the CDR3 reads CASSPGGSSYNEQFF. CDR3 coding DNA: TGTGCCAGCAGCCCAGGGGGAAGCTCCTACAATGAGCAGTTCTTC.

This sequence joins TRBV5-4 and TRBJ2-7; D is perhaps TRBD1 (6 bases). Trimming took 3 bases from V and 5 from J, leaving 18 bases between them. This CDR3 is built from 15 residues. Germline CDR1 and CDR2: SGHNT and YYREEE (reference sequence). The CDR3: CASSSSNDRLDEQYF. As DNA, the CDR3 is TGTGCCAGCAGCTCGTCGAATGACAGGCTTGACGAGCAGTACTTC.

The sample holds many counts of this clonotype. The chain links TRBV18 to TRBJ2-1, with a possible D match to TRBD1 (6 bases). The CDR3 length is 13 residues. The germline V and J ends were trimmed by 3 bases and 7 bases, with 10 bases remaining between them. The germline gives CDR1 KGHSH, CDR2 LQKENI. This chain's CDR3 is CASSPRQENEQFF. CDR3 bases: TGTGCCAGCTCACCGCGACAGGAAAATGAGCAGTTCTTC.

In this sample, this clonotype turned up a few times. Written as DNA, the CDR3 is TGTGCCAGCAGCCCGAGACAGGGAGGGCGGACTGAAGCTTTCTTT. Its protein product is CASSPRQGGRTEAFF. The chain has TRBV7-2 and TRBJ1-1; TRBD1 aligns across 7 bases. This CDR3 spans 15 amino acids. With V trimmed by 5 bases and J by 5 bases, 11 bases remained unmatched. CDR1 is SGHTA, CDR2 FQGNSA, per germline.

The V and J genes are TRBV5-1 and TRBJ2-3, with D hard to call. CDR1 and CDR2 from the germline V gene are SGHRS and YFSETQ. Trimming left V 4 bases short and J 0 bases short, with 21 bases between. The length of the CDR3 is 18 residues. CDR3 protein: CASSHLVQQMGSTDTQYF. The CDR3 DNA follows: TGCGCCAGCAGCCATTTAGTCCAGCAGATGGGTAGCACAGATACGCAGTATTTT. Supplemented by reference TRBV5-1 and TRBJ2-3, the full variable domain reads KAGVTQTPRYLIKTRGQQVTLSCSPISGHRSVSWYQQTPGQGLQFLFEYFSETQRNKGNFPGRFSGRQFSNSRSEMNVSTLELGDSALYLCASSHLVQQMGSTDTQYFGPGTRLTVL.

The chain carries TRBV7-8 and TRBJ1-5, with D maybe TRBD1 (5 bases). Germline lookup yields CDR1 SGHVS and CDR2 FQNEAQ. The V end lost 5 bases, the J end lost 9 bases, and 11 bases lay between the germline ends. This CDR3 has 12 amino acids. The CDR3, as DNA: TGTGCCAGCAGCCCCCCCGGGGGGCCCCAGCATTTT. It specifies CASSPPGGPQHF.

The chain has TRBV24-1 and TRBJ2-7, with TRBD2 identical over 13 bases. With V trimmed by 3 bases and J by 3 bases, 7 bases remained unmatched. Germline V gene sequence: CDR1 KGHDR, CDR2 SFDVKD. The CDR3 contains 17 residues. CDR3 nucleotides: TGTGCCACCAGTGATCGGACTAGCGGGAGTAAGTACTACGAGCAGTACTTC. This encodes CATSDRTSGSKYYEQYF.

CDR3 amino acids: CASSLGFRAGELFF. CDR3 DNA: TGTGCCAGCAGCTTAGGCTTCAGGGCCGGGGAGCTGTTTTTT. The chain employs TRBV7-8 and TRBJ2-2, with D tentatively TRBD1 (5 bases). This CDR3 spans 14 amino acids. V was cut by 1 base and J by 6 bases, with 9 bases left in between. CDR1 and CDR2 from the germline V gene are SGHVS and FQNEAQ.

This clonotype was seen only a few times. The rearrangement joins TRBV2 to TRBJ2-7; D may correspond to TRBD1 or TRBD2 (5 bases each). Germline V gene lookup returns CDR1 SNHLY and CDR2 FYNNEI. The CDR3 runs to 14 residues. The V end lost 7 bases, the J end lost 0 bases, and 13 bases lay between the germline ends. The CDR3 protein is CASKRGESSYEQYF. The DNA of the CDR3 is TGTGCCAGCAAGCGAGGGGAGAGCTCCTACGAGCAGTACTTC.

There are a few counts of this clonotype. The chain recombines TRBV3-1 with TRBJ2-1, with 7 bases that match TRBD1. Germline CDR1 and CDR2: LGHDT and YNNKEL (reference sequence). V shed 3 bases and J 4 bases; nucleotides not matched to a gene: 6. The CDR3 has 15 amino acids. The CDR3 spells CASSHTGTAYNEQFF. Written as DNA, the CDR3 is TGTGCCAGCAGCCACACTGGGACAGCTTACAATGAGCAGTTCTTC.

The V call is TRBV5-1, the J call TRBJ1-1, with D unresolved. Germline assignment: CDR1 SGHRS and CDR2 YFSETQ. This CDR3 region has 12 residues. Trimming left V 1 base short and J 8 bases short, with 9 bases between. CDR3 coding DNA: TGCGCCAGCAGCTTGTCTGGCCCGGAAGCTTTCTTT. Translating gives CASSLSGPEAFF.